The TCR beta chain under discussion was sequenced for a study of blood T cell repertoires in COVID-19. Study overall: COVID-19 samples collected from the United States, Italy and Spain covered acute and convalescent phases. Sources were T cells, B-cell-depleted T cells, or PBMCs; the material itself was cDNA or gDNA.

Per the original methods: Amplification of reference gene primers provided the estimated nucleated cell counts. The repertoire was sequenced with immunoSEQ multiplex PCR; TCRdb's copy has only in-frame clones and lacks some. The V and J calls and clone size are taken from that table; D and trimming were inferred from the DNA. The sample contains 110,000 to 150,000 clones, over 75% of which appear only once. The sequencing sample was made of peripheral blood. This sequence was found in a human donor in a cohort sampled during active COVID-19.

In nucleotides, the CDR3 is TGTGCCAGCAGCTTAGGTGTGGGGACAGGGGGAGAGCAGTACTTC. It is translated as CASSLGVGTGGEQYF. The rearrangement links TRBV7-8 to TRBJ2-7; TRBD1 matches 11 bases. CDR1 and CDR2 from the germline V gene are SGHVS and FQNEAQ. The CDR3 consists of 15 residues. The J segment lost 7 bases and the V segment lost 1 base, leaving 6 bases of the junction unmatched.